What follows are 22 T cell receptor beta chains derived from one specimen sequenced in a study of CXCR3-negative and CXCR3-positive naive CD8 T cells. Study observations and caveats: CXCR3-positive naive cells had TRB CDR3s that were more hydrophobic than CXCR3-negative naive cells had.

Antigen specificity for these receptors is unknown. The authors prepared UMI-labeled TRB cDNA libraries by 5' RACE. TCRdb re-called the 5' RACE reads and shows each CDR3 protein once, DNA omitted. The listing records around 140,000 distinct CDR3 sequences. Sequenced: naive CXCR3+ CD8+ T cells from blood. Subset specified: CD45RO-CCR7+CD27+CD95- naive CD8+ T cells expressing CXCR3 (TNR3+). All receptors come from a human donor in good health. Some clones in this sample may be carry-over from other donors' samples.

V and J are TRBV28 and TRBJ2-7; TCRdb lists TRBD1, though no DNA is available to test this call. The CDR3 is 14 amino acids. Germline V gives CDR1 MDHEN, CDR2 SYDVKM. CDR3 protein: CASTGQGATYEQYF.

The chain carries TRBV29-1 and TRBJ1-2. This CDR3 is built from 15 residues. Per the germline V gene, CDR1 is SQVTM and CDR2 is ANQGSEA. The CDR3 sequence: CSVVHGGGLDYGYTF.

V and J are TRBV7-6 and TRBJ2-5; without DNA, the TCRdb call of TRBD2 cannot be checked. Germline-derived CDR1 and CDR2 are SGHVS and FNYEAQ. The CDR3 runs 15 residues. The CDR3 loop is CASSFERGGRETQYF.

This chain's CDR3 is CASAPVRGPRDTQYF. The chain is built from TRBV13 and TRBJ2-3; with no DNA, the TCRdb D assignment of TRBD1 cannot be verified. Germline lookup yields CDR1 PRHDT and CDR2 FYEKMQ (reference sequence). This CDR3 has 15 residues.

The chain links TRBV9 to TRBJ2-7; TCRdb designates TRBD2, a call that cannot be tested without DNA. The germline V gene has CDR1 SGDLS and CDR2 YYNGEE. This CDR3 has 16 residues. Here the CDR3 reads CASSGEGTASSYEQYF.

V and J are TRBV4-3 and TRBJ2-1; TCRdb's assignment of TRBD2 cannot be checked, as there is no DNA. The CDR3 runs 15 residues. CDR1 LGHNA and CDR2 YSLEER come from the germline V gene. This CDR3 is CASSQVVGYSNEQFF.

The V gene is TRBV3-1, the J gene TRBJ2-3; checking the TCRdb D call of TRBD2 is not possible without DNA. The CDR3 totals 16 residues. Germline V gene data show CDR1 as LGHDT and CDR2 as YNNKEL (reference sequence). The CDR3 sequence is CASSGLAGGLIDTQYF.

V gene TRBV28 combines with J gene TRBJ1-4; no DNA is available, so the TRBD1 call from TCRdb remains unchecked. The CDR3 consists of 14 residues. Per germline, CDR1 MDHEN and CDR2 SYDVKM. The CDR3 is CASRYQGRGEKLFF. Full variable domain (outside the CDR3, taken from reference TRBV28 and TRBJ1-4): DVKVTQSSRYLVKRTGEKVFLECVQDMDHENMFWYRQDPGLGLRLIYFSYDVKMKEKGDIPEGYSVSREKKERFSLILESASTNQTSMYLCASRYQGRGEKLFFGSGTQLSVL.

The J gene is TRBJ2-6, the V gene TRBV5-6; the D call from TCRdb, TRBD1, cannot be confirmed without DNA. Germline CDR1 is SGHDT and CDR2 is YYEEEE. The CDR3 is made up of 16 amino acids. The CDR3 reads CASGTRTGAGANVLTF.

The chain carries TRBV7-2 and TRBJ2-7. CDR3 length: 14 amino acids. Germline V gives CDR1 SGHTA, CDR2 FQGNSA. CDR3 in amino acids: CASSFGPSSYEQYF.

The J gene is TRBJ2-7, the V gene TRBV5-1; TCRdb designates TRBD2, a call that cannot be tested without DNA. Looked up from germline, CDR1 is SGHRS and CDR2 is YFSETQ. The CDR3 is made up of 13 amino acids. CDR3 sequence: CASSAGWAYEQYF.

The chain recombines TRBV6-6 with TRBJ1-1; the D gene TCRdb calls, TRBD1, cannot be checked with no DNA. Germline-derived CDR1 and CDR2 are MNHNY and SVGAGI (reference sequence). The CDR3 has 19 residues. CDR3 residues: CASTLRTGKGKIGFTEAFF.

The chain uses TRBV7-2 and TRBJ2-1; the D gene TCRdb calls, TRBD1, cannot be checked with no DNA. This CDR3 is 18 amino acids long. The germline CDR1 and CDR2 sequences are SGHTA and FQGNSA. The CDR3 sequence: CASSLAVGVGRGYNEQFF.

The rearrangement joins TRBV20-1 to TRBJ2-7; the TRBD2 assignment by TCRdb is unverifiable without DNA. This CDR3 region has 13 residues. Germline assignment: CDR1 DFQATT and CDR2 SNEGSKA (reference sequence). CDR3 residues: CSARDSHHYEQYF.

V usage is TRBV7-9 and J usage is TRBJ2-3. CDR1 SEHNR and CDR2 FQNEAQ come from the germline V gene (reference sequence). CDR3 length: 13 amino acids. CDR3 sequence reads: CATVERFGDTQYF.

The chain couples TRBV21-1 to TRBJ1-5; the TRBD1 assignment by TCRdb is unverifiable without DNA. TRBV21-1 is annotated as a pseudogene. The CDR3 is 17 amino acids. The CDR3 loop reads CASSNPSWDRGSEPQHF.

V usage is TRBV27 and J usage is TRBJ2-7; TCRdb selects TRBD1, and the lack of DNA leaves this call unchecked. The CDR3 sequence is 14 residues long. Germline CDR1 MNHEY, CDR2 SMNVEV (reference sequence). CDR3 amino acids: CASRLGARAYEQYF.

The chain employs TRBV16 and TRBJ2-7. The CDR3 is made up of 12 amino acids. CDR1 is KGHSY, CDR2 FQNENV, per germline. The CDR3 loop reads CASSPQAYEQYF.

This sequence joins TRBV30 and TRBJ2-2; absent DNA, TCRdb's TRBD2 call cannot be checked. Germline lookup yields CDR1 GTSNPN and CDR2 SVGIG (reference sequence). This CDR3 is built from 16 residues. CDR3 amino acids: CAWTDLAGMGTGELFF.

The V gene is TRBV5-1, the J gene TRBJ2-1; TCRdb reports TRBD1, a call that lacks DNA to check it against. This CDR3 spans 11 amino acids. Germline lookup yields CDR1 SGHRS and CDR2 YFSETQ. The CDR3 sequence: CASTPSDEQFF.

The rearrangement joins TRBV6-2 or TRBV6-3 to TRBJ2-2; TCRdb calls TRBD2, which cannot be checked without DNA. Looked up from germline, CDR1 is MNHEY and CDR2 is SVGEGT. There are 15 residues in the CDR3. The CDR3: CASSQRVQTTGELFF.

The chain uses TRBV7-9 and TRBJ2-2. Germline V gene lookup returns CDR1 SEHNR and CDR2 FQNEAQ (reference sequence). CDR3 length: 17 amino acids. The CDR3 spells CASSFRSSEINTGELFF.